Listed here are 28 T cell receptor beta chains from one sample, sequenced in a study of beta chain features in type 1 diabetes. Study results and caveats: Researchers report that Type 1 diabetes patients had moderately but significantly shorter TCRB CDR3s across all four CD4+ subsets.

Every isolated RNA sample was fully reverse transcribed, so sequencing captured expressed TCRB transcripts. The data were produced by immunoSEQ multiplex PCR, yet TCRdb's version contains in-frame clones alone and is incomplete. The sample consists of 250,000 or so clones, approximately 15% of them appearing once. No antigen is known for these receptors. The sequenced material came from naive CD4+ T cells from blood. The receptor source for this set is a man in his thirties or forties with type 1 diabetes.

This clone was counted a few times. CDR3: CASSLNPGDTQYF. The CDR3 DNA is TGTGCCAGCAGCTTAAATCCCGGAGATACGCAGTATTTT. The V gene is TRBV11-3, the J gene TRBJ2-3; D call uncertain. Trimming cost V 2 bases and J 5 bases, with 8 bases left between them. CDR1 is SGHNT and CDR2 is YENEEA in the germline V gene. CDR3 length: 13 residues. Full variable domain (missing parts from reference TRBV11-3 and TRBJ2-3): EAGVVQSPRYKIIEKKQPVAFWCNPISGHNTLYWYLQNLGQGPELLIRYENEEAVDDSQLPKDRFSAERLKGVDSTLKIQPAELGDSAVYLCASSLNPGDTQYFGPGTRLTVL.

Worth noting for this clone: The junction departs from germline at one end; a sequencing error may be responsible. The V and J genes are TRBV4-1 and TRBJ2-7; D may be TRBD1 (5 bases). The V gene's germline CDR1 is MGHRA and CDR2 YSYEKL. The CDR3 is 13 amino acids. In nucleotides, the CDR3 is TGTGCCAGCAGCCAAGACGCAGGGTCGGAGCAGTACTTC. It specifies CASSQDAGSEQYF.

The chain carries TRBV19 and TRBJ1-4, with D unresolved. Germline CDR1 reads LNHDA; CDR2 reads SQIVND (reference sequence). V shed 3 bases and J shed 7 bases, with 12 bases lying between them. This CDR3 region has 14 residues. This chain's CDR3 is CASSIRGGGEKLFF. The CDR3, as DNA: TGTGCCAGTAGTATCCGAGGAGGCGGTGAAAAACTGTTTTTT.

This clone was counted only a few times. The chain has TRBV5-1 and TRBJ1-1; maybe TRBD1 (6 bases). The CDR3 runs 14 residues. CDR1 SGHRS and CDR2 YFSETQ come from the germline V gene. Between the trimmed V and J ends, which lost 0 bases and 3 bases, there was a span of 9 bases. The CDR3 region is CASSLETGYTEAFF. The DNA of the CDR3 is TGCGCCAGCAGCTTGGAAACAGGGTACACTGAAGCTTTCTTT.

This chain joins TRBV4-1 and TRBJ2-7, with 11 bases lining up with TRBD1. With 3 bases clipped from V and 5 bases from J, the junction kept 9 bases outside the gene matches. Looked up from germline, CDR1 is MGHRA and CDR2 is YSYEKL. This CDR3 region has 16 residues. Here the CDR3 reads CASSHPGQGARNEQYF. Here the CDR3 DNA reads TGCGCCAGCAGCCACCCCGGACAGGGGGCCAGGAACGAGCAGTACTTC.

This rearrangement joins TRBV6-5 to TRBJ2-1; possible D gene TRBD2, 5 bases. Germline V gives CDR1 MNHEY, CDR2 SVGAGI. The germline V and J ends were trimmed by 0 bases and 3 bases, with 9 bases remaining between them. The CDR3 is made up of 15 amino acids. For the CDR3, the DNA is TGTGCCAGCAGTTACTCTTGGGAGAGCTACAATGAGCAGTTCTTC. It is translated as CASSYSWESYNEQFF.

Only a few counts were recorded for this clone. The V call is TRBV4-1, the J call TRBJ1-2; 10 bases are shared with TRBD1. Unmatched junction bases numbered 4, after V lost 1 base and J lost 2 bases. Germline CDR1 MGHRA, CDR2 YSYEKL. The CDR3 is 16 amino acids. The CDR3 DNA reads as TGCGCCAGCAGCCAAGCCGGGACAGGGGTGAACTATGGCTACACCTTC. It encodes CASSQAGTGVNYGYTF.

This clone was counted only a few times. V and J are TRBV7-9 and TRBJ1-2; no firm D call. The germline V gene encodes CDR1 SEHNR and CDR2 FQNEAQ (reference sequence). Trimming removed 2 bases at V and 7 bases at J, with 11 bases between. The CDR3 consists of 13 residues. The CDR3 DNA follows: TGTGCCAGCAGCTTATCTTCCGTCCTTGGCTACACCTTC. Protein product: CASSLSSVLGYTF.

The V and J genes are TRBV7-2 and TRBJ2-1; 7 nucleotides align to TRBD1. V shed 1 base and J 2 bases; nucleotides not matched to a gene: 2. The CDR3 is made up of 15 amino acids. Germline assignment: CDR1 SGHTA and CDR2 FQGNSA. CDR3 in amino acids: CASSLEGAPYNEQFF. The CDR3 DNA reads as TGTGCCAGCAGCTTAGAGGGGGCCCCCTACAATGAGCAGTTCTTC.

The chain couples TRBV29-1 to TRBJ1-1, with 8 bases matching TRBD1. The germline V gene encodes CDR1 SQVTM and CDR2 ANQGSEA. The J segment lost 12 bases and the V segment lost 2 bases, leaving 11 bases of the junction unmatched. The CDR3 totals 13 residues. CDR3 sequence reads: CSVELTAGGGTFF. In DNA form, the CDR3 reads TGCAGCGTTGAACTCACGGCAGGGGGCGGTACTTTCTTT.

The chain uses TRBV6-5 and TRBJ2-5; 7 nucleotides align to TRBD1. The CDR3 loop spans 14 amino acids. V shed 8 bases, J shed 4 bases, and the junction held 10 bases outside the gene matches. In germline, CDR1 is MNHEY, CDR2 SVGAGI. CDR3 DNA: TGTGCCAGCGCCCCAGGGGGATTGGGAGAGACCCAGTACTTC. It is translated as CASAPGGLGETQYF.

This rearrangement joins TRBV19 to TRBJ1-2; D gene ambiguous. This CDR3 contains 15 residues. CDR1 and CDR2 (germline): LNHDA, SQIVND (reference sequence). The V end was cut by 6 bases, the J end by 0 bases, with 14 bases between. CDR3 DNA: TGTGCCAGTAGAGGAGTGTCAGTGTCTAACTATGGCTACACCTTC. Translating gives CASRGVSVSNYGYTF.

This clone appeared a few times. The V and J genes are TRBV9 and TRBJ2-3; D might be TRBD2 (6 bases). The V gene lost 0 bases and the J gene lost 5 bases, with 16 bases spanning the gap. The length of the CDR3 is 16 residues. Looked up from germline, CDR1 is SGDLS and CDR2 is YYNGEE. The CDR3 DNA is TGTGCCAGCAGCGTAGTCCCGGCGGGGTCCGTAGATACGCAGTATTTT. Protein product: CASSVVPAGSVDTQYF. Full variable domain (missing parts from reference TRBV9 and TRBJ2-3): DSGVTQTPKHLITATGQRVTLRCSPRSGDLSVYWYQQSLDQGLQFLIQYYNGEERAKGNILERFSAQQFPDLHSELNLSSLELGDSALYFCASSVVPAGSVDTQYFGPGTRLTVL.

The V call is TRBV6-1, the J call TRBJ1-5; D uncertain. There are 13 residues in the CDR3. Trimming shortened V by 7 bases and J by 1 base, and 8 bases separated the two germline ends. The germline V gene encodes CDR1 MNHNS and CDR2 SASEGT. The chain's CDR3 is CASMSWSNQPQHF. The CDR3 region has the DNA TGTGCCAGCATGAGTTGGAGCAATCAGCCCCAGCATTTT.

The J gene is TRBJ2-3, the V gene TRBV9; D not certain. V shed 3 bases and J shed 9 bases, with 11 bases lying between them. The germline V gene has CDR1 SGDLS and CDR2 YYNGEE. This CDR3 contains 12 residues. The CDR3 protein is CASSAQQPTQYF. CDR3 nucleotide sequence: TGTGCCAGCAGCGCTCAACAGCCCACGCAGTATTTT.

This clone was observed a few times. The chain carries TRBV19 and TRBJ2-1; TRBD2 matches at 12 bases. Per the germline V gene, CDR1 is LNHDA and CDR2 is SQIVND (reference sequence). This CDR3 contains 17 residues. V gave up 3 bases and J gave up 7 bases; unmatched junction bases: 10. CDR3 nucleotide sequence: TGTGCCAGTAGTATGGTGGCTAGCGGGAGGGCCGGGAATGAGCAGTTCTTC. Amino acids: CASSMVASGRAGNEQFF.

The chain's CDR3 is CASSFDRDTDTQYF. The CDR3 bases are TGTGCCAGCAGCTTCGACCGGGACACAGATACGCAGTATTTT. The V gene is TRBV7-8, the J gene TRBJ2-3; a possible D gene is TRBD2 (5 bases). The CDR3 is 14 amino acids. V was trimmed by 3 bases and J by 2 bases, leaving 9 bases between them. Germline values: CDR1 SGHVS, CDR2 FQNEAQ.

In its sample, this clone was seen a few times. The rearrangement uses TRBV5-1 and TRBJ2-5; weak D call: TRBD2 (6 bases). Germline CDR1 reads SGHRS; CDR2 reads YFSETQ. Trimming left V 4 bases short and J 2 bases short, with 15 bases between. The CDR3 is made up of 15 amino acids. DNA of the CDR3: TGCGCCAGCAGCCGAACGGCGGGGTCACAAGAGACCCAGTACTTC. Its translation: CASSRTAGSQETQYF.

There are a few counts of this clone. Other nucleotide sequences in the sample specify the same CDR3. The chain uses TRBV7-9 and TRBJ2-5; the D gene is possibly TRBD1 (5 bases). Trimming shortened V by 5 bases and J by 4 bases, and 8 bases separated the two germline ends. Germline CDR1 reads SEHNR; CDR2 reads FQNEAQ (reference sequence). The CDR3 runs 12 residues. For the CDR3, the DNA is TGTGCCAGCAGCCCAGGGTTAGAGACCCAGTACTTC. Encoded protein: CASSPGLETQYF.

The genes are TRBV30 and TRBJ1-2, with D possibly being TRBD1 (5 bases). Trimming took off 4 bases at V and 4 bases at J, with 16 bases between the two ends. The CDR3 is 14 residues long. The germline gives CDR1 GTSNPN, CDR2 SVGIG (reference sequence). The CDR3 DNA is TGTGCCTGGACGGCTTCCAGGGATAGCTATGGCTACACCTTC. Its translation: CAWTASRDSYGYTF.

This clone has a handful of counts. The chain employs TRBV5-6 and TRBJ1-2; D perhaps matches TRBD1 (6 bases). The CDR3 is made up of 14 amino acids. CDR1 is SGHDT, CDR2 YYEEEE, per germline. V was cut by 4 bases and J by 5 bases, with 15 bases left in between. In DNA, the CDR3 is TGTGCCAGCAGCGAACAGACAGGAGCGTATGGCTACACCTTC. Its protein product is CASSEQTGAYGYTF.

The CDR3 bases are TGCAGCGTTCGGGGTGTGGGGGAGCAGTACTTC. Protein product: CSVRGVGEQYF. J is TRBJ2-7 and V is TRBV29-1; possibly TRBD2 for D (5 bases). The CDR3 has 11 amino acids. V was shortened by 5 bases and J by 7 bases, with 12 bases between the two germline ends. The germline CDR1 and CDR2 sequences are SQVTM and ANQGSEA.

V and J are TRBV28 and TRBJ1-1; TRBD1 matches 8 bases. Germline V gives CDR1 MDHEN, CDR2 SYDVKM. V dropped 4 bases and J dropped 11; count of bases not matched to a gene: 9. The CDR3 is 13 residues long. The CDR3 DNA reads as TGTGCCAGCAGTTCCTCGCCAGGGGGCCGGGCTTTCTTT. Amino acid sequence: CASSSSPGGRAFF.

This clone has a handful of counts. The gene calls are TRBV7-8 and TRBJ2-2; D may be TRBD2 (6 bases). This CDR3 is built from 16 residues. Germline assignment: CDR1 SGHVS and CDR2 FQNEAQ. The V end was cut by 5 bases, the J end by 5 bases, with 18 bases between. The CDR3 protein is CASSLRDSQWTGELFF. DNA of the CDR3: TGTGCCAGCAGCCTCCGGGACTCCCAGTGGACCGGGGAGCTGTTTTTT.

The table lists this clone with a few counts. The chain links TRBV30 to TRBJ2-5; the D gene is possibly TRBD2 (5 bases). V was cut by 0 bases and J by 5 bases, with 10 bases left in between. This CDR3 is built from 13 residues. Germline lookup yields CDR1 GTSNPN and CDR2 SVGIG (reference sequence). For the CDR3, the DNA is TGTGCCTGGAGTGTGCGGGTATGGGAGACCCAGTACTTC. This translates into CAWSVRVWETQYF.

V gene TRBV4-1 combines with J gene TRBJ2-7; 8 bases map to TRBD2. This CDR3 contains 16 residues. The germline V gene encodes CDR1 MGHRA and CDR2 YSYEKL. With V trimmed by 1 base and J by 0 bases, 5 bases remained unmatched. The CDR3 here is CASSQGGGKGSYEQYF. In DNA, the CDR3 is TGCGCCAGCAGCCAAGGCGGGGGGAAGGGCTCCTACGAGCAGTACTTC.

This clone was found a few times. This CDR3 reads CASSESIGATLTDTQYF. In nucleotides, the CDR3 is TGCGCCAGCAGTGAGTCGATAGGGGCGACCCTCACAGATACGCAGTATTTT. This chain connects TRBV10-1 to TRBJ2-3; a weak D match, TRBD1 (5 bases). The CDR3 has 17 residues. Trimming took 0 bases from V and 2 from J, leaving 15 bases between them. Germline V lookup: CDR1 WNHNN, CDR2 SYGVQD (reference sequence).

This chain connects TRBV5-1 to TRBJ1-2, with D tentatively TRBD1 (6 bases). This CDR3 is built from 16 residues. V gave up 0 bases and J gave up 6 bases, with 18 bases separating them. The V gene's germline CDR1 is SGHRS and CDR2 YFSETQ. CDR3 coding DNA: TGCGCCAGCAGCTTGGGTGCAGGGGCCTTAGAAAATGGCTACACCTTC. As protein: CASSLGAGALENGYTF.